The T cell receptor (beta chain) under discussion was sequenced for a study of blood T cell repertoires in COVID-19. Under the authors' procedure: It was from reference gene primer amplification that nucleated cell counts were estimated. TCRdb's table, derived via immunoSEQ multiplex PCR, lists solely in-frame clones and lacks some. V, J and clone size reflect that table, while D and trimming were determined from the DNA. The table records 450,000 to 500,000 clones, roughly 88% of them present only once. This clone was seen only a few times. V was shortened by 5 bases and J by 7 bases, with 15 bases between the two germline ends. The CDR3 is 13 residues long. Germline V gene sequence: CDR1 GTSNPN, CDR2 SVGIG (reference sequence).

Sequenced input: peripheral blood. The TCR was taken from a human donor in a cohort sampled during active COVID-19. The chain recombines TRBV30 with TRBJ1-5, with D maybe TRBD1 (6 bases). The CDR3 sequence is CAWGTRQAQPQHF. CDR3 DNA sequence: TGTGCCTGGGGAACCCGACAGGCCCAGCCCCAGCATTTT.